This TCR beta chain was sequenced for a study of Ad26.COV2.S vaccination and SARS-CoV-2 variants. Study in general: The vaccine Ad26.COV2.S was put into the muscle once, or twice with 56 days between.

Assay used: immunoSEQ multiplex PCR; TCRdb lists only in-frame clones, some missing. The data show around 400,000 clones, with about four fifths seen just once and approximately 7.8% held by the top ten. Described treatment: 15 to 20 received Ad26.COV2.S at low or high dose, single or two shots; a few received placebo; per-sample allocation not given. Day 63 after the first vaccine or placebo injection was the time point for sampling. An adult of 18-55 years in Boston served as donor. The CDR3 totals 15 residues. Germline assignment: CDR1 SNHLY and CDR2 FYNNEI. Trimming left V 6 bases short and J 0 bases short, with 13 bases between.

The chain recombines TRBV2 with TRBJ2-3; possible D gene TRBD1, 5 bases. This material consisted of peripheral blood, taken in a trial of Ad26.COV2.S vaccine versus placebo. The TCR originated in a person aged 18 to 59 who received the Ad26.COV2.S COVID-19 vaccine or a placebo. The CDR3: CASSPRTTSTDTQYF. The CDR3 region has the DNA TGTGCCAGCAGCCCCCGGACAACTAGCACAGATACGCAGTATTTT.